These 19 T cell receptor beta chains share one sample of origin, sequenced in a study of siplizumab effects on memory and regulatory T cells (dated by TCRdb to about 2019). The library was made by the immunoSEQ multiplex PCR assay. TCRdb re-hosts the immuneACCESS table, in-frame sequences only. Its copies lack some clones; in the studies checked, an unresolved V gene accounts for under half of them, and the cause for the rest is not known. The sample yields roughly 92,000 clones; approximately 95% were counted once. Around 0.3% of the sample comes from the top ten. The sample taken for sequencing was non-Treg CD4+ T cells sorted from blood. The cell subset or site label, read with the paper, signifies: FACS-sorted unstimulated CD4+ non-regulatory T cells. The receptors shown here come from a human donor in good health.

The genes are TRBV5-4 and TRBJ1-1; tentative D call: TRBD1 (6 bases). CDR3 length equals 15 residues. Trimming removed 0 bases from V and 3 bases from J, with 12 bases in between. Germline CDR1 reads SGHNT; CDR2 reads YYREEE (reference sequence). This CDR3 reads CASSLVPGADTEAFF. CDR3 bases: TGTGCCAGCAGCTTGGTCCCAGGGGCGGACACTGAAGCTTTCTTT.

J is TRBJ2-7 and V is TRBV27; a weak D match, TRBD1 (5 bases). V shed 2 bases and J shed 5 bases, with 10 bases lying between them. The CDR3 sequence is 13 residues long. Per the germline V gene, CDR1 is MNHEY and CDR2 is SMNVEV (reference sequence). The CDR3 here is CASSLARVDEQYF. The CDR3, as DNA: TGTGCCAGCAGTTTAGCCAGGGTGGACGAGCAGTACTTC.

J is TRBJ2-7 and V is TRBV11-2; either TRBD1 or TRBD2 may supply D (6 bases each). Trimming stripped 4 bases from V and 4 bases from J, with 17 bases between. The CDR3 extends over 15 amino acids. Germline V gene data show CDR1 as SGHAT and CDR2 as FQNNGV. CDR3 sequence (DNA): TGTGCCAGCAGCTGGCCCCGGGGGCGCGTGTACGAGCAGTACTTC. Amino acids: CASSWPRGRVYEQYF.

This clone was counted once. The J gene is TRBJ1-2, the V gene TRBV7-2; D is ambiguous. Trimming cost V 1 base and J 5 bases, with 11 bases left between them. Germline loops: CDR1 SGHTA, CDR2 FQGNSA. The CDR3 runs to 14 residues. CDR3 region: CASSLGIGEYGYTF. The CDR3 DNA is TGTGCCAGCAGCTTAGGTATCGGGGAGTATGGCTACACCTTC.

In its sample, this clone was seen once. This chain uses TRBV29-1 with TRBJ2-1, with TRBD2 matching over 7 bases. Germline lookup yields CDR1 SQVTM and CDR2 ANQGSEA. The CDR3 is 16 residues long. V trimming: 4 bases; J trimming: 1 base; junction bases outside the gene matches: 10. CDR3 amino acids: CSVAGQRDASYNEQFF. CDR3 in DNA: TGCAGCGTTGCGGGCCAGCGGGACGCGTCCTACAATGAGCAGTTCTTC.

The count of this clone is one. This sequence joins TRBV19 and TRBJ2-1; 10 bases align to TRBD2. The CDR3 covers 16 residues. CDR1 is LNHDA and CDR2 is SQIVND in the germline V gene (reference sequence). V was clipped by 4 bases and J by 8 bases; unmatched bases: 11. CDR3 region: CASSSRASGSGDEQFF. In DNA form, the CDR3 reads TGTGCCAGTAGTAGCCGCGCTAGCGGGAGTGGCGATGAGCAGTTCTTC.

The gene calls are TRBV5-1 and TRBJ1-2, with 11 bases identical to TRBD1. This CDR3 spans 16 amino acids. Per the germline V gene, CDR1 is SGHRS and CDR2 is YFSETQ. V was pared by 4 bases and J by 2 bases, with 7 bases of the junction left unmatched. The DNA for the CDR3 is TGCGCCAGCAGCACCGGGACAGGGGGTTGGAACTATGGCTACACCTTC. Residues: CASSTGTGGWNYGYTF. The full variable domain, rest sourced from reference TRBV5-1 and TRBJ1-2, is KAGVTQTPRYLIKTRGQQVTLSCSPISGHRSVSWYQQTPGQGLQFLFEYFSETQRNKGNFPGRFSGRQFSNSRSEMNVSTLELGDSALYLCASSTGTGGWNYGYTFGSGTRLTVV.

The CDR3 coding sequence is TGTGCCTGGAGCCCCGGGAGCTATGGCTACACCTTC. It is translated as CAWSPGSYGYTF. This chain joins TRBV30 and TRBJ1-2; D gene unclear. Germline V gene sequence: CDR1 GTSNPN, CDR2 SVGIG (reference sequence). This CDR3 has 12 residues. The ends were cut back, 3 bases at V and 4 bases at J, with 9 bases in the middle. Full variable domain (rest looked up from reference TRBV30 and TRBJ1-2): SQTIHQWPATLVQPVGSPLSLECTVEGTSNPNLYWYRQAAGRGLQLLFYSVGIGQISSEVPQNLSASRPQDRQFILSSKKLLLSDSGFYLCAWSPGSYGYTFGSGTRLTVV.

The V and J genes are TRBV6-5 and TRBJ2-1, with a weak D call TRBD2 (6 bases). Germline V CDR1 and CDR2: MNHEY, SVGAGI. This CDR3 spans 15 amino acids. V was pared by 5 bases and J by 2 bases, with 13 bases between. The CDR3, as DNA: TGTGCCAGCAGTCGGTGGGGGGAGCCCTACAATGAGCAGTTCTTC. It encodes CASSRWGEPYNEQFF.

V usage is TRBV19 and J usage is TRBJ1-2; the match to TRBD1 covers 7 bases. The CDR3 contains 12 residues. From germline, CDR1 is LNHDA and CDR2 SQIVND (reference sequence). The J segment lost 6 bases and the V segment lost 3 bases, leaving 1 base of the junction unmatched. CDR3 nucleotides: TGTGCCAGTAGTATCAGGGGGAATGGCTACACCTTC. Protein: CASSIRGNGYTF.

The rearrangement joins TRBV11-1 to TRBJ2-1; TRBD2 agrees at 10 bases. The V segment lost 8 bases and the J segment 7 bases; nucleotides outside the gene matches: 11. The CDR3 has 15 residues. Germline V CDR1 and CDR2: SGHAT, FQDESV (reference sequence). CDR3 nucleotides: TGTGCCAGCGTCACAGGGCCACTAGCGGGGAATGAGCAGTTCTTC. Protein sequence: CASVTGPLAGNEQFF.

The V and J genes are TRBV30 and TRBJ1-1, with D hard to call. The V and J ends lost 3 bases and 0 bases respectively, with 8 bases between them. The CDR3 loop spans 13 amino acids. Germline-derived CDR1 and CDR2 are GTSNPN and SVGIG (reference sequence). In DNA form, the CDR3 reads TGTGCCTGGAGGAAGACGATGAACACTGAAGCTTTCTTT. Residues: CAWRKTMNTEAFF.

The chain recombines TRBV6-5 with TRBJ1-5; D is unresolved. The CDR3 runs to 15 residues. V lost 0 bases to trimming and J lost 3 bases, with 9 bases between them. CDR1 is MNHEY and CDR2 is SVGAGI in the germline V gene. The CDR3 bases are TGTGCCAGCAGTTACTCAAAAGGGCTCAATCAGCCCCAGCATTTT. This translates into CASSYSKGLNQPQHF.

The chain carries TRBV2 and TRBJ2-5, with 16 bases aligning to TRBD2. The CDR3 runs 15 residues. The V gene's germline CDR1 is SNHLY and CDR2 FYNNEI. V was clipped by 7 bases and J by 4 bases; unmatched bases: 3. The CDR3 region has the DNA TGTGCCAGCAAGGGACTAGCGGGAGGGGGAGAGACCCAGTACTTC. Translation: CASKGLAGGGETQYF.

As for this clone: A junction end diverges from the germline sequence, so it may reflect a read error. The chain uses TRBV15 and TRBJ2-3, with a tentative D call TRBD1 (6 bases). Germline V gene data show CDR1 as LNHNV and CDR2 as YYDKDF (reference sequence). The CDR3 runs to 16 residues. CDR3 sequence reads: CATSSARDTGTDTQYF. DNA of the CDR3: TGTGCCACCAGCAGTGCCAGGGACACGGGCACGGATACGCAGTATTTT.

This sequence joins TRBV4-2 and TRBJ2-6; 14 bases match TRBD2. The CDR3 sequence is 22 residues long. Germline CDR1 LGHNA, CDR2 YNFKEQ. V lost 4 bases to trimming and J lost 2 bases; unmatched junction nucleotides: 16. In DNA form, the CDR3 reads TGTGCCAGCAGCCCCCGGGGCCCGGGACTAGCGGGAGCAGTCACTGGGGCCAACGTCCTGACTTTC. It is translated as CASSPRGPGLAGAVTGANVLTF.

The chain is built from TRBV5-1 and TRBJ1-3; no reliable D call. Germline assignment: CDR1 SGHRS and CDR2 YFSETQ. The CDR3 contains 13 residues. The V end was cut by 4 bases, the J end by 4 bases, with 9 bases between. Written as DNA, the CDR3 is TGCGCCAGCAGCATAGGGTTCGGAAACACCATATATTTT. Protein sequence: CASSIGFGNTIYF.

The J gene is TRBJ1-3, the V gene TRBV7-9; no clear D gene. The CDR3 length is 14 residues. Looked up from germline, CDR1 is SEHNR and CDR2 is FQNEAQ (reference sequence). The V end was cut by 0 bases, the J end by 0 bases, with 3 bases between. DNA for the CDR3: TGTGCCAGCAGCTTAGCAATCTCTGGAAACACCATATATTTT. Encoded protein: CASSLAISGNTIYF.

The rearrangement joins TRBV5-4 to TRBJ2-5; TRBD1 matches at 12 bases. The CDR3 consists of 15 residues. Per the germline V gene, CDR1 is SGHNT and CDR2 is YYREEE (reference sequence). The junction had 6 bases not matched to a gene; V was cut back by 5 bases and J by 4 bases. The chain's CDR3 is CASSSRDRGPETQYF. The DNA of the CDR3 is TGTGCCAGCAGTTCCCGGGACAGGGGGCCAGAGACCCAGTACTTC.